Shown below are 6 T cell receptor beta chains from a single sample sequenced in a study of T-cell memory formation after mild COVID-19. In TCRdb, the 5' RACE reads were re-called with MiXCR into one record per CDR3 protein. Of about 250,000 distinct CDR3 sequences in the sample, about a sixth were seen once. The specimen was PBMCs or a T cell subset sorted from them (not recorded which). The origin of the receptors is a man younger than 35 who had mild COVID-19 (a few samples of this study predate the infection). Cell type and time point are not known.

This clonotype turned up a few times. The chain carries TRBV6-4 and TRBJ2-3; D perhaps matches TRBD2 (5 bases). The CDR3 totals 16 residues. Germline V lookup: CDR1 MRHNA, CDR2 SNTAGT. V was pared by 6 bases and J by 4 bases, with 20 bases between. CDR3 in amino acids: CASSPRVVEEADTQYF. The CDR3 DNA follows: TGTGCCAGCAGCCCCCGAGTAGTAGAGGAGGCAGATACGCAGTATTTT.

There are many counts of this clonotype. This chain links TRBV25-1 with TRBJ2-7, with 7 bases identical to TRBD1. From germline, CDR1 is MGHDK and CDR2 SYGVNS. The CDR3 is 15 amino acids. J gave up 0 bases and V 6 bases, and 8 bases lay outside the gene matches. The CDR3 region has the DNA TGTGCCAGCAGCCCCAGTGACAGGGCCTCCTACGAGCAGTACTTC. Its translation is CASSPSDRASYEQYF.

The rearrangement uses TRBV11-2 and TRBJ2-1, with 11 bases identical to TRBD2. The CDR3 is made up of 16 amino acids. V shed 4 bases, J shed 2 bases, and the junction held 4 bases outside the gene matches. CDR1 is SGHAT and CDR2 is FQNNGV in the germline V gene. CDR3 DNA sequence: TGTGCCAGCAGCTCGGGGACTAGCGGACCCTACAATGAGCAGTTCTTC. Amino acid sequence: CASSSGTSGPYNEQFF.

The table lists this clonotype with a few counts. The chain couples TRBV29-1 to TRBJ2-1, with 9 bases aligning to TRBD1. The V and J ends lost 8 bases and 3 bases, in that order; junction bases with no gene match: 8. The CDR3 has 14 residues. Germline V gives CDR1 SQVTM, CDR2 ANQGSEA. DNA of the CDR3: TGCAGCTATCACGGGACAGGGCTCTACAATGAGCAGTTCTTC. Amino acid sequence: CSYHGTGLYNEQFF.

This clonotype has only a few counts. The CDR3 sequence is CASSRVGQGVSYNSPLHF. Here the CDR3 DNA reads TGTGCCAGCAGCCGTGTGGGACAGGGAGTCAGCTATAATTCACCCCTCCACTTT. The V and J genes are TRBV11-2 and TRBJ1-6, with TRBD1 identical over 9 bases. The V and J ends lost 5 bases and 3 bases, in that order; junction bases with no gene match: 11. Germline loops: CDR1 SGHAT, CDR2 FQNNGV. The CDR3 covers 18 residues.

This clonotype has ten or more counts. The CDR3 coding sequence is TGTGCCAGCAGCGTTGGGCTAGCTCGGGCTCTGACCTACAATGAGCAGTTCTTC. Its translation is CASSVGLARALTYNEQFF. The chain combines TRBV9 with TRBJ2-1; possible D gene TRBD2, 5 bases. CDR1 is SGDLS and CDR2 is YYNGEE in the germline V gene. The CDR3 totals 18 residues. Between the trimmed V and J ends, which lost 2 bases and 2 bases, there was a span of 20 bases.